Listed below are T cell receptor beta chains from one sample, sequenced in a study of cytomegalovirus exposure and HLA in healthy donors. Libraries were prepared by immunoSEQ multiplex PCR; TCRdb keeps only in-frame clonotypes and omits some of them. The sample holds 80,000 to 100,000 clones, 65% to 80% seen once. The sample comprised PBMCs. The source is a woman younger than 35 in good health and CMV-seropositive. The CDR3 runs from the conserved cysteine through the conserved F or W. D genes are given only for firm matches. Where a row states a size, it is once, few, many or the class of an expanded clone; other rows omit it.

CDR3 length | D gene | clone size | J gene | V gene | CDR3 DNA | CDR3 protein
17 | TRBD2 | NA | TRBJ2-5 | TRBV5-1 | TGCGCCAGCAGCTTAACGGTACTAGCGGGGGCCAAAGAGACCCAGTACTTC | CASSLTVLAGAKETQYF
13 | NA | NA | TRBJ1-1 | TRBV6-6 | TGTGCCAGCAGTTGGCAGGGAGGCACTGAAGCTTTCTTT | CASSWQGGTEAFF
14 | NA | once | TRBJ2-1 | TRBV11-3 | TGTGCCAGCAGCAGGGAGGAGGGCTACAATGAGCAGTTCTTC | CASSREEGYNEQFF
17 | NA | NA | TRBJ2-1 | TRBV4-1 | TGCGCCAGCAGCCATCGTGCTCCGGGTAGCGAGTACAATGAGCAGTTCTTC | CASSHRAPGSEYNEQFF
12 | NA | NA | TRBJ2-4 | TRBV5-4 | TGTGCCAGCAGCTTGGAGTTGGGGGCGTGGTTCTTC | CASSLELGAWFF
11 | NA | once | TRBJ2-7 | TRBV20-1 | TGCAGTGCCACGTTGCTAACGGAGCAGTACTTC | CSATLLTEQYF
14 | NA | NA | TRBJ1-5 | TRBV5-1 | TGCGCCAGCAGCCATGGGGGGGCAGGGCAGCCCCAGCATTTT | CASSHGGAGQPQHF
12 | NA | NA | TRBJ2-2 | TRBV6-6 | TGTGCCACCCTAGGAAGAAGCGGGGAGCTGTTTTTT | CATLGRSGELFF
17 | TRBD1 | NA | TRBJ2-1 | TRBV28 | TGTGCCAGCAGTTTATTCAAACAGGGGGCCTCCTACAATGAGCAGTTCTTC | CASSLFKQGASYNEQFF
14 | NA | NA | TRBJ1-2 | TRBV21-1 | TGTGCCAGCAGCCCGACAGGATTTCTTTATGGCTACACCTTC | CASSPTGFLYGYTF
15 | TRBD1 | few | TRBJ2-7 | TRBV5-1 | TGCGCCAGCAGCTTGGTCGGGACAGGGGAGGACGAGCAGTACTTC | CASSLVGTGEDEQYF
17 | TRBD2 | NA | TRBJ2-2 | TRBV5-1 | TGCGCCAGCAGCTTTGGAGGGACTAGCGGATTTACCGGGGAGCTGTTTTTT | CASSFGGTSGFTGELFF
15 | TRBD1 | once | TRBJ2-7 | TRBV9 | TGTGCCAGCAGCGTTGGACAGGGCCCGTCCTACGAGCAGTACTTC | CASSVGQGPSYEQYF
14 | TRBD1 | NA | TRBJ2-2 | TRBV6-5 | TGTGCCAGCAGTTTGGAACAGGGGTCCGGGGAGCTGTTTTTT | CASSLEQGSGELFF
18 | TRBD2 | NA | TRBJ2-3 | TRBV28 | TGTGCCAGCAGTTCGGGGGGGATAGCGGGAGGTAGCACAGATACGCAGTATTTT | CASSSGGIAGGSTDTQYF
14 | TRBD1 | NA | TRBJ2-1 | TRBV6-4 | TGTGCCAGCAGTGACTCGACAGGGGGCAATGAGCAGTTCTTC | CASSDSTGGNEQFF
15 | TRBD1 | NA | TRBJ1-1 | TRBV6-5 | TGTGCCAGCAGGTTGCGGACAGGAACGGACACTGAAGCTTTCTTT | CASRLRTGTDTEAFF
15 | NA | NA | TRBJ2-7 | TRBV2 | TGTGCCAGCAGTGAGGGCCTCAGGGTCTCCTACGAGCAGTACTTC | CASSEGLRVSYEQYF
12 | TRBD1 | NA | TRBJ2-7 | TRBV10-3 | TGTGCCACCTCAGGGGGCTCCTACGAGCAGTACTTC | CATSGGSYEQYF
12 | NA | NA | TRBJ1-1 | TRBV5-5 | TGTGCCAGCAGCCCGGAGCAGGGTCAAGCTTTCTTT | CASSPEQGQAFF
15 | TRBD1 | NA | TRBJ2-1 | TRBV4-2 | TGTGCCAGCAACAAGCCGGGACAGGGCTACAATGAGCAGTTCTTC | CASNKPGQGYNEQFF
13 | NA | NA | TRBJ1-1 | TRBV7-2 | TGTGCCAGCAGCTCCGGACAGAACACTGAAGCTTTCTTT | CASSSGQNTEAFF
16 | TRBD2 | NA | TRBJ2-5 | TRBV15 | TGTGCCACCAGCAGAGAAGGAGCGGGAGTTGAGGAGACCCAGTACTTC | CATSREGAGVEETQYF
15 | TRBD1 | NA | TRBJ1-2 | TRBV28 | TGTGCCAGCAGCTATGGAGGGGGCGGTGAAGTTGGCTACACCTTC | CASSYGGGGEVGYTF
15 | TRBD1 | NA | TRBJ1-1 | TRBV28 | TGTGCCAGCAGTTCGCCAGGGGGCGAGAACACTGAAGCTTTCTTT | CASSSPGGENTEAFF
15 | TRBD2 | NA | TRBJ2-1 | TRBV13 | TGTGCCAGCAGCTTGACTAGCGGGAGTAAGGATGAGCAGTTCTTC | CASSLTSGSKDEQFF
12 | NA | NA | TRBJ2-7 | TRBV7-2 | TGTGCCAGCAGCTTAACAGGGCTCGAGCAGTACTTC | CASSLTGLEQYF